In its sample, the clone carrying this T cell receptor beta chain was seen a few times. This sample was included in a study of CD8 T cells in ankylosing spondylitis. One entry per CDR3 protein, called by TCRdb with MiXCR from the 5' RACE reads. This table has 200,000 to 300,000 distinct CDR3 sequences, roughly a tenth appearing once. This TCR derives from a male donor with ankylosing spondylitis or in good health (not recorded which). Sequenced: blood, either unsorted or a sorted T cell fraction (not recorded which).

Written as DNA, the CDR3 is TGTGCCAGCAGCTCCGCGGGGCAGGGAGGTCGTCAGCCCCAGCATTTT. Amino acids: CASSSAGQGGRQPQHF. The chain combines TRBV13 with TRBJ1-5; a possible D gene is TRBD1 (5 bases). The V end was cut by 4 bases, the J end by 6 bases, with 19 bases between. This CDR3 region has 16 residues. From germline, CDR1 is PRHDT and CDR2 FYEKMQ (reference sequence).